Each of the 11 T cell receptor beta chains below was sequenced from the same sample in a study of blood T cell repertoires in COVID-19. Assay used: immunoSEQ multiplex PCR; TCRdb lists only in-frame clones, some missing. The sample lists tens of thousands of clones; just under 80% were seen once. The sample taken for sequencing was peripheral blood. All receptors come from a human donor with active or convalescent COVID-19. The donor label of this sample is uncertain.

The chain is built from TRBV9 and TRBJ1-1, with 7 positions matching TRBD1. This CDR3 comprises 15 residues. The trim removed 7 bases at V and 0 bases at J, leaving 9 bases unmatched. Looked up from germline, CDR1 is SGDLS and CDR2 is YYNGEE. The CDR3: CASAPTGEMNTEAFF. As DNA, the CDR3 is TGTGCCAGCGCCCCTACAGGGGAAATGAACACTGAAGCTTTCTTT.

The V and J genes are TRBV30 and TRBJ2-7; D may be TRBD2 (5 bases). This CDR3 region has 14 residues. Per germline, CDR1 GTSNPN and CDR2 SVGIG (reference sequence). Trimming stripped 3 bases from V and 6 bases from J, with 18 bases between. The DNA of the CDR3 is TGTGCCTGGAGGGCCCCCGGGATTAAGGGCGAGCAGTACTTC. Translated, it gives CAWRAPGIKGEQYF.

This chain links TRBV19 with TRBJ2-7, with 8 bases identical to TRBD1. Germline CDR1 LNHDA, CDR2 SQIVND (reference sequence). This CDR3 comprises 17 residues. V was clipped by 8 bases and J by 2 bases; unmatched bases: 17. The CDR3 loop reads CASRGQGGVGVPYEQYF. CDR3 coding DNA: TGTGCCAGTCGAGGACAGGGAGGCGTGGGGGTACCCTACGAGCAGTACTTC. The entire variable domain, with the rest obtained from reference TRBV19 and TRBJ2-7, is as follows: DGGITQSPKYLFRKEGQNVTLSCEQNLNHDAMYWYRQDPGQGLRLIYYSQIVNDFQKGDIAEGYSVSREKKESFPLTVTSAQKNPTAFYLCASRGQGGVGVPYEQYFGPGTRLTVT.

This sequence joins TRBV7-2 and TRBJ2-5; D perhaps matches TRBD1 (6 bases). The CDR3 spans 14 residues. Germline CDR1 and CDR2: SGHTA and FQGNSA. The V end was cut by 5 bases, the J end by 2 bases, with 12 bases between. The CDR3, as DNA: TGTGCCAGCAGCCTACGACAGGCACAAGAGACCCAGTACTTC. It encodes CASSLRQAQETQYF.

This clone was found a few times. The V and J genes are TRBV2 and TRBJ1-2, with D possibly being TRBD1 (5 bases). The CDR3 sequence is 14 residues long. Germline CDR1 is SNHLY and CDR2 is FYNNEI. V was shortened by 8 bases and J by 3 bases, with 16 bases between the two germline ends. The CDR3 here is CASVTRQPHYGYTF. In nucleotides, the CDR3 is TGTGCCAGCGTAACCCGACAGCCTCACTATGGCTACACCTTC.

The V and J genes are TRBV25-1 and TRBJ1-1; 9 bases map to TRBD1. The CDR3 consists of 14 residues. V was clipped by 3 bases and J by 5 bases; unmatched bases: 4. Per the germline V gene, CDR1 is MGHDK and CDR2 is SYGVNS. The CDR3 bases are TGTGCCAGCAGTGAGACAGGGGGGTCAACTGAAGCTTTCTTT. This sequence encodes CASSETGGSTEAFF. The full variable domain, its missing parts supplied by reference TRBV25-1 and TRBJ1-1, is EADIYQTPRYLVIGTGKKITLECSQTMGHDKMYWYQQDPGMELHLIHYSYGVNSTEKGDLSSESTVSRIRTEHFPLTLESARPSHTSQYLCASSETGGSTEAFFGQGTRLTVV.

The CDR3: CASSPHGASGNTIYF. The CDR3 coding sequence is TGTGCCAGCAGCCCCCACGGAGCCTCTGGAAACACCATATATTTT. The chain carries TRBV9 and TRBJ1-3; D gene uncertain. From germline, CDR1 is SGDLS and CDR2 YYNGEE. Between the trimmed V and J ends, which lost 4 bases and 0 bases, there was a span of 11 bases. The CDR3 is made up of 15 amino acids.

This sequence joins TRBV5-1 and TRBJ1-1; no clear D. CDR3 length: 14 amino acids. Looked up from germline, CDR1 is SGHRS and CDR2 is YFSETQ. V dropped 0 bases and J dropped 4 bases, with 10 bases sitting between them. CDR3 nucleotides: TGCGCCAGCAGCTTGGGGTCAGGCATCACTGAAGCTTTCTTT. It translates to CASSLGSGITEAFF.

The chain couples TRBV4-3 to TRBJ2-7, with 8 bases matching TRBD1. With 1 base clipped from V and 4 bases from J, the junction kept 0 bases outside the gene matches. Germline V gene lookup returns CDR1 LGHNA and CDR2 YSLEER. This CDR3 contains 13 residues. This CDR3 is CASSQGTGYEQYF. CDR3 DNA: TGCGCCAGCAGCCAAGGGACAGGGTACGAGCAGTACTTC.

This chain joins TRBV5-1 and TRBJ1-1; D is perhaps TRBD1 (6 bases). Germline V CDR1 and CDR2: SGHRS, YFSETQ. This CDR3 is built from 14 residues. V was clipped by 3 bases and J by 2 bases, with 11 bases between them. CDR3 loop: CASSYRTDNTEAFF. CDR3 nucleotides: TGCGCCAGCAGCTATCGGACAGACAACACTGAAGCTTTCTTT. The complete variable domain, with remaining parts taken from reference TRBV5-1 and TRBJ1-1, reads KAGVTQTPRYLIKTRGQQVTLSCSPISGHRSVSWYQQTPGQGLQFLFEYFSETQRNKGNFPGRFSGRQFSNSRSEMNVSTLELGDSALYLCASSYRTDNTEAFFGQGTRLTVV.

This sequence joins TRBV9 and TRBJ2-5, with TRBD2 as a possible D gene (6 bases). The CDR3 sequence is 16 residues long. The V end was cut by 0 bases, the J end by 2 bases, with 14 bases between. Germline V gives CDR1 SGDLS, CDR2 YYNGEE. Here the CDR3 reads CASSVDGGTVQETQYF. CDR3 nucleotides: TGTGCCAGCAGCGTAGATGGGGGGACGGTGCAAGAGACCCAGTACTTC.